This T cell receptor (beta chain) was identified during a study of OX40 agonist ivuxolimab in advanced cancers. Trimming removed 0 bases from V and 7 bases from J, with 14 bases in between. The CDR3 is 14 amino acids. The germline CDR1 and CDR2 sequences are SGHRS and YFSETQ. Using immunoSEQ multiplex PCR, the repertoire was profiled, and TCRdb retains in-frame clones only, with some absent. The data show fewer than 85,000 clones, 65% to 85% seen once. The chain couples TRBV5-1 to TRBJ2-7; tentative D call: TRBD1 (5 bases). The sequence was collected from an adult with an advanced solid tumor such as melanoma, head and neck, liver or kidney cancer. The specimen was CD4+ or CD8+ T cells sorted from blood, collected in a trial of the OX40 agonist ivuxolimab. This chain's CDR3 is CASSLAGQGGEQYF. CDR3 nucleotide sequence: TGCGCCAGCAGCTTGGCCGGGCAGGGCGGAGAGCAGTACTTC. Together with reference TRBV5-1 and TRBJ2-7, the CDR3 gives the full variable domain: KAGVTQTPRYLIKTRGQQVTLSCSPISGHRSVSWYQQTPGQGLQFLFEYFSETQRNKGNFPGRFSGRQFSNSRSEMNVSTLELGDSALYLCASSLAGQGGEQYFGPGTRLTVT.